The present T cell receptor (beta chain) was sequenced within a study of cytomegalovirus exposure and HLA in healthy donors. Findings of the study overall: Researchers catalogued about 160 TCR beta chains as cytomegalovirus-associated. Specific recognition of CMV antigens was confirmed in vitro for a few chains (all CMV-associated).

As for this clone: The antigen remains unidentified.

Repertoires were generated with immunoSEQ multiplex PCR, while TCRdb's copy carries only in-frame clones and drops some. The sample comprises some 340,000 clones, roughly 87% of which are singletons, and approximately 1% rests with the top ten. The donors were members of the approximately 130-subject validation cohort (separate from the approximately 670-subject first cohort). CDR3 length: 16 residues. Germline values: CDR1 MDHEN, CDR2 SYDVKM. Trimming stripped 1 base from V and 5 bases from J, with 17 bases between. This rearrangement joins TRBV28 to TRBJ1-1; a weak D match, TRBD1 (6 bases). The sample consisted of PBMCs. The source is a woman aged 25 to 39 in good health and CMV-seropositive. The DNA for the CDR3 is TGTGCCAGCAGTTTATACGGGGGGCGCGGTGTTACTGAAGCTTTCTTT. Encoded protein: CASSLYGGRGVTEAFF.